Here is one T cell receptor beta chain with its context. Its target is unknown. The authors ran a second PCR of 7 to 11 cycles using a sample-barcoded 5' primer and a J-beta primer mix. A single record per CDR3 protein comes from TCRdb applying MiXCR to the 5' RACE reads. This table holds roughly 1.6 million distinct CDR3 sequences, roughly 32% found once. The CDR3 sequence is 14 residues long. CDR1 is MNHEY and CDR2 is SMNVEV in the germline V gene (reference sequence). V lost 4 bases, J lost 9 bases, and 8 bases stayed unmatched. There were healthy Caucasian individuals from Russia, aged roughly 6 to 100, serving as donors. This record belongs to a study of blood T cells in healthy people across ages. Overall study results and limits: Donor CMV status, an unknown factor, possibly confounded changes in expanded clonotypes. Per million T cells, TCR beta diversity dropped roughly linearly as age increased.

The chain couples TRBV27 to TRBJ2-3; 9 nucleotides match TRBD2. The sequence was collected from a woman aged 30 to 39 in good health. Sequencing used blood. This chain's CDR3 is CASSWRGRAETQYF. DNA of the CDR3: TGTGCCAGCAGTTGGCGCGGGAGGGCTGAGACGCAGTATTTT.